This T cell receptor (beta chain) was recorded in a study of cytomegalovirus exposure and HLA in healthy donors. Amplification used 60 Vbeta primers and 13 Jbeta primers. Profiled with immunoSEQ multiplex PCR; TCRdb holds only in-frame clones, not every one. The sample yields about 240,000 clones, 82% seen once. Healthy individuals who donated bone marrow served as the donors. Donors had nominal health at sampling but likely had unrecorded immune exposures. The V end was cut by 1 base, the J end by 7 bases, with 10 bases between. Germline CDR1 is SGHTA and CDR2 is FQGNSA. The CDR3 is made up of 13 amino acids.

The chain joins TRBV7-2 to TRBJ2-5; no reliable D call. Specimen: PBMCs. The sequence came from a woman aged 40 to 50 in good health and CMV-seropositive. This chain's CDR3 is CASSLGTGGTQYF. CDR3 sequence (DNA): TGTGCCAGCAGCTTAGGTACTGGTGGGACCCAGTACTTC.